In this sample, the clone carrying this T cell receptor (beta chain) turned up a few times. Antigen: not known. The data were obtained in a study of beta chain features in type 1 diabetes. Study-level results: Cells carrying high TCR expression could end up over-represented when cDNA is sequenced. TCRB CDR3s from Type 1 diabetes patients were moderately but significantly shorter in all four CD4+ subsets.

The isolated RNA, all of it, was reverse transcribed, so expressed TCRB transcripts were what got sequenced. This table comes from immunoSEQ multiplex PCR, and its TCRdb copy is limited to in-frame clones, with some not included. The sample lists over 650,000 clones, around 15% occurring once. Trimming took 2 bases from V and 1 from J, leaving 14 bases between them. Germline CDR1 is ENHRY and CDR2 is SYGVKD. CDR3 size: 16 residues. Source material: naive CD4+ T cells from blood. The rearrangement links TRBV10-3 to TRBJ2-5; the D gene is possibly TRBD1 (5 bases). This sequence was found in a man between 18 and 35 years old with type 1 diabetes. The CDR3 reads CAISESQRQIQETQYF. DNA for the CDR3: TGTGCCATCAGTGAGAGCCAAAGACAGATCCAAGAGACCCAGTACTTC.